This TCR beta chain came from a study of identical twins. General study points: When twins shared out-of-frame alpha sequences, those sequences had excess low generation probability.

CDR1 and CDR2 (germline): DFQATT, SNEGSKA (reference sequence). The CDR3 consists of 12 residues. Between the trimmed V and J ends, which lost 6 bases and 9 bases, there was a span of 15 bases. No donor was unhealthy or non-Caucasian. As concerns this clonotype: Its specificity is not known.

TCRdb ran MiXCR on the 5' RACE reads and lists one entry per CDR3 protein. This table has 1.5 million to 2 million distinct CDR3 sequences, 32% appearing once. The rearrangement joins TRBV20-1 to TRBJ2-1; tentative D call: TRBD2 (6 bases). The specimen sequenced was cord blood. This TCR was sampled from a newborn girl in good health. Here the CDR3 DNA reads TGCAGTGCCGGGACTTGGCAGGGTGAGCAGTTCTTC. It is translated as CSAGTWQGEQFF.